This T cell receptor beta chain was sequenced in a study of metastatic and nonmetastatic thyroid tumors. Study findings and constraints: Benign nodules were reported to have significantly lower TCR beta diversity than malignant thyroid tumors, in blood and tumor.

This clone showed up many times. The antigen is unknown. A much larger clone sits a single nucleotide away, making a read error possible. Trimming stripped 0 bases from V and 4 bases from J, with 4 bases between. This CDR3 is built from 13 residues. CDR1 and CDR2 from the germline V gene are LNHDA and SQIVND (reference sequence). TCRdb recomputed clones from the PCR reads via MiXCR. This sample yields just over 20,000 clones, of which roughly 12% are seen a single time; around a quarter belongs to the top ten. Every patient underwent thyroid surgery untreated. The chain couples TRBV19 to TRBJ2-1; D gene ambiguous. Sequencing was carried out using blood. This TCR was sampled from a female donor with papillary thyroid cancer or a benign thyroid nodule (not recorded which). Some clones in this sample may be carry-over from other donors' samples. CDR3 sequence reads: CASSIDKYNEQFF. The CDR3 nucleotides are TGTGCCAGTAGTATAGATAAGTACAATGAGCAGTTCTTC.